This TCR beta chain was profiled in a study of blood T cell repertoires in COVID-19. Per the authors' pipeline: How many nucleated cells were present was estimated from reference gene primer amplification. The repertoire was sequenced with immunoSEQ multiplex PCR; TCRdb's copy has only in-frame clones and lacks some. Clone size and the V and J calls come from that table; the DNA yielded D and trimming. Of some 260,000 clones listed, about 88% are singletons. The CDR3 consists of 15 residues. Trimming cost V 7 bases and J 5 bases; bases outside gene matches: 9. Germline V gene lookup returns CDR1 LNHDA and CDR2 SQIVND (reference sequence).

The TCR originated in a woman in her thirties or forties who had recovered from COVID-19. Sequences were obtained from peripheral blood. The V and J genes are TRBV19 and TRBJ2-3, with TRBD2 identical over 10 bases. CDR3 sequence (DNA): TGTGCCAGTACCCGAGCGGGAGGGCCTGGAGATACGCAGTATTTT. It is translated as CASTRAGGPGDTQYF.